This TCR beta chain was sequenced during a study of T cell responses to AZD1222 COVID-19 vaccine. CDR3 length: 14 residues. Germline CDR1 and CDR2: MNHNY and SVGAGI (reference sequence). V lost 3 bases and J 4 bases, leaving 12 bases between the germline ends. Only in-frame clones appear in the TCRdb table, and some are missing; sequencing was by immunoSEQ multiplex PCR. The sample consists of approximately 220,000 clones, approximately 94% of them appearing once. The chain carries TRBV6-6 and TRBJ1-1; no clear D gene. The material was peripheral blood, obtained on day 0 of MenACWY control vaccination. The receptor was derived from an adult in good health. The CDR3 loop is CASSYSRPPTEAFF. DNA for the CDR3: TGTGCCAGCAGTTATTCCAGGCCACCCACTGAAGCTTTCTTT.